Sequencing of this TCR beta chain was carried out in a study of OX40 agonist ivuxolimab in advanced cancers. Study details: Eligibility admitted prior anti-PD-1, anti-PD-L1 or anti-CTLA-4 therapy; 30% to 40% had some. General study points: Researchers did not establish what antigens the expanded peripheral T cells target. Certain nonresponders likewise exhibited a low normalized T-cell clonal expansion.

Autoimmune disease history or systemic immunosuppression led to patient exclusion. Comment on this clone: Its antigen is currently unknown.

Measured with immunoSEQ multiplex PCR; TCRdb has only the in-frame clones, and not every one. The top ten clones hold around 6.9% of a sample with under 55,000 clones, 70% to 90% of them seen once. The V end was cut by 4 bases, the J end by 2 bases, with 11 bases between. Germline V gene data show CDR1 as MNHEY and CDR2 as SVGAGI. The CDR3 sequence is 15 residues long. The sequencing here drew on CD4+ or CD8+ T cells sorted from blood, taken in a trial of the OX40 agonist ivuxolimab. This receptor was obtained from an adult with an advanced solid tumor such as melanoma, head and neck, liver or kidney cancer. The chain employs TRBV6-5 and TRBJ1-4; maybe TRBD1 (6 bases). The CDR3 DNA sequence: TGTGCCAGCAGTTCCACAGGGACCACTAATGAAAAACTGTTTTTT. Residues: CASSSTGTTNEKLFF.